Following are 21 T cell receptor beta chains from one sample sequenced in a study of a mutant IDH1 vaccine in newly diagnosed glioma. Time point of the sample: week 5, during vaccination. It was 300 ug of mutant IDH1 20-mer peptide that made up each vaccine dose, given with topical imiquimod. Their cognate antigens are unknown. Profiling relied on immunoSEQ multiplex PCR, and the TCRdb table lists in-frame clones only, not all of them. Of approximately 40,000 clones listed, more than 75% are singletons. The specimen was PBMCs, collected from a glioma patient whose treatment included an IDH1 peptide vaccine. These receptors were collected from a man in his forties with glioma.

This clone was counted a few times. CDR3 sequence reads: CASRENTGELFF. As DNA, the CDR3 is TGTGCCAGCAGAGAGAACACCGGGGAGCTGTTTTTT. The genes are TRBV2 and TRBJ2-2; D call uncertain. This CDR3 is built from 12 residues. Deletions cut 6 bases from V and 1 base from J, with 3 bases between. Germline V gene lookup returns CDR1 SNHLY and CDR2 FYNNEI.

This clone has just one count. The CDR3 reads CASSGRSSGNTIYF. The CDR3 region has the DNA TGTGCCAGCAGTGGACGGAGCTCTGGAAACACCATATATTTT. The chain employs TRBV2 and TRBJ1-3; no clear D. This CDR3 is 14 amino acids long. Germline values: CDR1 SNHLY, CDR2 FYNNEI. Trimming stripped 4 bases from V and 0 bases from J, with 7 bases between.

This chain uses TRBV7-9 with TRBJ1-6; D remains ambiguous. This CDR3 comprises 14 residues. Germline CDR1 and CDR2: SEHNR and FQNEAQ (reference sequence). The germline V and J ends were trimmed by 5 bases and 8 bases, with 13 bases remaining between them. DNA for the CDR3: TGTGCCAGCAGCCCCGGGAGGTTGGATTCACCCCTCCACTTT. Translating gives CASSPGRLDSPLHF.

The genes are TRBV5-1 and TRBJ2-2, with D possibly TRBD1 on 5 matching bases. The CDR3 extends over 15 amino acids. Germline V gene data show CDR1 as SGHRS and CDR2 as YFSETQ. The ends were cut back, 5 bases at V and 0 bases at J, with 11 bases in the middle. The CDR3 DNA follows: TGCGCCAGCAGTCGGACATACGCGAACACCGGGGAGCTGTTTTTT. It encodes CASSRTYANTGELFF.

This clone was seen a single time. This chain uses TRBV7-8 with TRBJ1-4; no clear D gene. Trimming pared 7 bases from V and 0 bases from J, leaving 12 bases between. Germline V CDR1 and CDR2: SGHVS, FQNEAQ. The CDR3 contains 15 residues. CDR3 protein: CASTAYSATNEKLFF. Here the CDR3 DNA reads TGTGCCAGCACAGCCTACAGTGCAACTAATGAAAAACTGTTTTTT. The full variable domain, its missing parts supplied by reference TRBV7-8 and TRBJ1-4, is GAGVSQSPRYKVAKRGQDVALRCDPISGHVSLFWYQQALGQGPEFLTYFQNEAQLDKSGLPSDRFFAERPEGSVSTLKIQRTQQEDSAVYLCASTAYSATNEKLFFGSGTQLSVL.

V usage is TRBV27 and J usage is TRBJ2-2; 7 positions match TRBD1. V shed 6 bases and J 4 bases; nucleotides not matched to a gene: 8. Germline-derived CDR1 and CDR2 are MNHEY and SMNVEV (reference sequence). The CDR3 is 15 residues long. The CDR3 DNA is TGTGCCAGCAGACGCAGCAGGGGGACCACCGGGGAGCTGTTTTTT. It encodes CASRRSRGTTGELFF.

The chain uses TRBV10-1 and TRBJ2-7; D is possibly TRBD1 (6 bases). The CDR3 contains 14 residues. Germline V gene data show CDR1 as WNHNN and CDR2 as SYGVQD (reference sequence). V lost 6 bases and J lost 4, with 16 bases in between. The CDR3 nucleotides read TGCGCCAGCAGCGATTTACCCGGACAGTACGAGCAGTACTTC. Its translation is CASSDLPGQYEQYF.

The chain couples TRBV4-1 to TRBJ2-3; 12 bases agree with TRBD2. CDR3 length equals 16 residues. Per germline, CDR1 MGHRA and CDR2 YSYEKL. J lost 4 bases, V lost 4 bases, and 6 bases had no gene match. The CDR3 nucleotides read TGCGCCAGCAGCCCCGGACTAGCGGGGATCGCAGATACGCAGTATTTT. Amino acids: CASSPGLAGIADTQYF.

V gene TRBV5-1 combines with J gene TRBJ1-4; 7 nucleotides match TRBD1. Germline lookup yields CDR1 SGHRS and CDR2 YFSETQ. The CDR3 covers 14 residues. V shed 5 bases, J shed 8 bases, and the junction held 9 bases outside the gene matches. For the CDR3, the DNA is TGCGCCAGCAGTTCCCAGGGGGTCGGGGAAAAACTGTTTTTT. Its translation: CASSSQGVGEKLFF.

The chain recombines TRBV15 with TRBJ1-5; TRBD1 is a possible D gene (5 bases). CDR3 length equals 15 residues. V was trimmed by 4 bases and J by 8 bases, leaving 18 bases between them. CDR1 and CDR2 from the germline V gene are LNHNV and YYDKDF (reference sequence). CDR3 in amino acids: CATSIRRAEGEPQHF. The CDR3 DNA reads as TGTGCCACCAGCATACGCAGGGCGGAAGGGGAGCCCCAGCATTTT.

This clone was seen more than once but under ten times. This chain connects TRBV29-1 to TRBJ1-2; tentative D call: TRBD1 (5 bases). Trimming removed 7 bases from V and 8 bases from J, with 20 bases in between. This CDR3 has 13 residues. From germline, CDR1 is SQVTM and CDR2 ANQGSEA. The chain's CDR3 is CSAQGPAGRGYTF. The CDR3 nucleotides read TGCAGCGCCCAGGGCCCAGCGGGACGGGGCTACACCTTC.

The rearrangement uses TRBV18 and TRBJ1-1, with D maybe TRBD1 (5 bases). From germline, CDR1 is KGHSH and CDR2 LQKENI. V lost 5 bases and J lost 2, with 9 bases in between. This CDR3 comprises 13 residues. In DNA form, the CDR3 reads TGTGCCAGCTCAGTGGGGGAAAACACTGAAGCTTTCTTT. Protein sequence: CASSVGENTEAFF.

This chain connects TRBV6-5 to TRBJ2-3; 7 bases are a match to TRBD2. V shed 6 bases, J shed 4 bases, and the junction held 7 bases outside the gene matches. Germline V gives CDR1 MNHEY, CDR2 SVGAGI. The length of the CDR3 is 14 residues. DNA for the CDR3: TGTGCCAGCAGCCCCAGCGGGGCCCCAGATACGCAGTATTTT. Translation: CASSPSGAPDTQYF.

The chain has TRBV10-3 and TRBJ1-2; TRBD1 might be the D (5 bases). Looked up from germline, CDR1 is ENHRY and CDR2 is SYGVKD. V gave up 1 base and J gave up 8 bases, with 20 bases separating them. The CDR3 loop spans 16 amino acids. Here the CDR3 reads CAISEFNGHQGDGYTF. For the CDR3, the DNA is TGTGCCATCAGTGAGTTTAACGGACACCAAGGGGACGGCTACACCTTC.

The genes are TRBV7-2 and TRBJ2-5; perhaps TRBD2 as D (5 bases). Germline CDR1 is SGHTA and CDR2 is FQGNSA. The CDR3 is made up of 14 amino acids. V lost 3 bases and J lost 1, with 9 bases in between. The CDR3 DNA reads TGTGCCAGCAGCTTCTCCGGGATCCAAGAGACCCAGTACTTC. Its translation is CASSFSGIQETQYF.

The rearrangement joins TRBV29-1 to TRBJ2-2; 9 positions match TRBD1. The trim removed 6 bases at V and 7 bases at J, leaving 6 bases unmatched. This CDR3 is built from 13 residues. The V gene's germline CDR1 is SQVTM and CDR2 ANQGSEA. CDR3 sequence reads: CSVEQGASGELFF. CDR3 DNA: TGCAGCGTAGAACAGGGGGCGAGCGGGGAGCTGTTTTTT.

The chain combines TRBV9 with TRBJ2-3, with TRBD2 identical over 15 bases. CDR1 and CDR2 (germline): SGDLS, YYNGEE. With V trimmed by 1 base and J by 3 bases, 12 bases remained unmatched. The CDR3 totals 20 residues. CDR3 protein: CASSVIPWTSGGVGTDTQYF. The DNA of the CDR3 is TGTGCCAGCAGCGTAATTCCGTGGACTAGCGGGGGGGTGGGGACAGATACGCAGTATTTT.

V usage is TRBV14 and J usage is TRBJ1-5; D not resolved. The germline V gene encodes CDR1 SGHDN and CDR2 FVKESK. Trimming took 1 base from V and 4 from J, leaving 14 bases between them. CDR3 size: 16 residues. The CDR3 region is CASSQGGGRGNQPQHF. CDR3 nucleotides: TGTGCCAGCAGCCAAGGCGGCGGCCGGGGAAATCAGCCCCAGCATTTT.

The chain links TRBV29-1 to TRBJ2-5, with 9 bases matching TRBD2. V shed 4 bases and J 5 bases; nucleotides not matched to a gene: 8. The CDR3 loop spans 14 amino acids. The germline V gene has CDR1 SQVTM and CDR2 ANQGSEA. CDR3 nucleotide sequence: TGCAGCGTTGCCGGGACTAGCAAATGGGAGACCCAGTACTTC. It encodes CSVAGTSKWETQYF.

This chain links TRBV18 with TRBJ2-3, with TRBD1 identical over 7 bases. Germline lookup yields CDR1 KGHSH and CDR2 LQKENI. The length of the CDR3 is 15 residues. Trimming cost V 0 bases and J 5 bases; bases outside gene matches: 5. As DNA, the CDR3 is TGTGCCAGCTCACCACCGGGAAGGGGGCAAGATACGCAGTATTTT. Amino acid sequence: CASSPPGRGQDTQYF. The variable domain in full, with the rest retrieved from reference TRBV18 and TRBJ2-3, is NAGVMQNPRHLVRRRGQEARLRCSPMKGHSHVYWYRQLPEEGLKFMVYLQKENIIDESGMPKERFSAEFPKEGPSILRIQQVVRGDSAAYFCASSPPGRGQDTQYFGPGTRLTVL.

The chain is built from TRBV7-8 and TRBJ1-5; no definite D call. V lost 5 bases to trimming and J lost 6 bases, with 8 bases between them. Germline V CDR1 and CDR2: SGHVS, FQNEAQ. This CDR3 spans 12 amino acids. For the CDR3, the DNA is TGTGCCAGCAGCCTTGCCGGTCAGCCCCAGCATTTT. Translated, it gives CASSLAGQPQHF.